This T cell receptor (beta chain) is drawn from a study of cytomegalovirus exposure and HLA in healthy donors. In regard to this clone: Its antigen is not identified.

PCR was performed using 60 Vbeta and 13 Jbeta primers. Repertoires were generated with immunoSEQ multiplex PCR, while TCRdb's copy carries only in-frame clones and drops some. The repertoire consists of more than 85,000 clones, with over 70% occurring once and the leading ten covering about 5.3%. J was trimmed by 10 bases and V by 3 bases; bases with no gene match: 8. The CDR3 consists of 15 residues. Looked up from germline, CDR1 is KGHSH and CDR2 is LQKENI. Study observations and caveats: Cytomegalovirus-associated TCR beta chains were listed, numbering 150 to 200.

Sequencing was performed on PBMCs. This chain uses TRBV18 with TRBJ1-6, with TRBD1 matching 8 bases. The clonotype was recovered from a male donor in good health and CMV-seronegative. The CDR3 loop reads CASSPTGQGESPLHF. In nucleotides, the CDR3 is TGTGCCAGCTCACCTACTGGACAGGGAGAATCACCCCTCCACTTT. Full variable domain (rest looked up from reference TRBV18 and TRBJ1-6): NAGVMQNPRHLVRRRGQEARLRCSPMKGHSHVYWYRQLPEEGLKFMVYLQKENIIDESGMPKERFSAEFPKEGPSILRIQQVVRGDSAAYFCASSPTGQGESPLHFGNGTRLTVT.